This TCR beta chain appears in the sequencing data of a study of post-analysis software for immune sequencing data. The overall study: Patients with relapsing-remitting, secondary progressive and progressive-relapsing multiple sclerosis courses were all represented.

Unique molecular identifiers featured in each of the TCR beta cDNA libraries. Input of roughly 0.9 to 11 million T cells yielded 400,000 to 550,000 cDNA molecules. TCRdb independently ran MiXCR on the PCR reads; one entry per CDR3 protein. Of about 560,000 distinct CDR3 sequences listed, about 40% are singletons. Germline CDR1 is SGHRS and CDR2 is YFSETQ. The CDR3 length is 15 residues. V lost 7 bases, J lost 0 bases, and 16 bases lay in between. Whole-study results and caveats: Samples from one preparation batch, clustered by F measure, grouped strongly together. Significantly decreased normalized Chao1 diversity was recorded for multiple sclerosis patients relative to controls. TRBV5-6, TRBV5-1 and TRBV20-1 were among four to six TRBV segments more frequent in patients than controls.

Regarding this clonotype: The antigen remains undetermined.

The chain couples TRBV5-1 to TRBJ1-1, with D perhaps TRBD1 (6 bases). The sample comprised blood. This TCR derives from a girl under 18 with multiple sclerosis. The CDR3 DNA follows: TGCGCCAGCGGCCAGGGGCTCCTCATGAACACTGAAGCTTTCTTT. Translated, it gives CASGQGLLMNTEAFF.